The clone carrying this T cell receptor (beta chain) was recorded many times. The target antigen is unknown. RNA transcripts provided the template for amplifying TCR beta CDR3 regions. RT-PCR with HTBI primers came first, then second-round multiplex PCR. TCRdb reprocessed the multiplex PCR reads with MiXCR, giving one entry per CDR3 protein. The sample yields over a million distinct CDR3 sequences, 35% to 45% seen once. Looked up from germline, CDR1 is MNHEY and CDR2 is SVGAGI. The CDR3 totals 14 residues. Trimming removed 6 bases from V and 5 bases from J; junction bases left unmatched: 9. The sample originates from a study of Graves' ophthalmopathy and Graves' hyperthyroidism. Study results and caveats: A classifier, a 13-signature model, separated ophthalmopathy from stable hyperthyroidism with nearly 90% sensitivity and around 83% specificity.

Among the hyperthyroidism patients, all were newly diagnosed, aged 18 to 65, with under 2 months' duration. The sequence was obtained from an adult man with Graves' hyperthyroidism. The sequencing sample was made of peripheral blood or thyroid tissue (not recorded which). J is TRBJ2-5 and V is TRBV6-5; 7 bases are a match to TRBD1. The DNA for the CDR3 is TGTGCCAGCAGCTTCCGACAGGGAATGGAGACCCAGTACTTC. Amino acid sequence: CASSFRQGMETQYF.